This T cell receptor (beta chain) emerged from a study of T cell repertoires in cytomegalovirus infection. Study overall: Shared public TCR beta signatures pointed to both CMV infection and a matching HLA type.

Points from the study as a whole: Individuals carrying CMV plus the relevant HLA were identified by cumulative frequency of public TCR beta families. The ex vivo response was dominated by HLA-C-restricted CMV-specific TCR beta clonotypes.

In this sample, this clonotype turned up a few times. The antigen is not known. MiXCR, run by TCRdb on the reads, gives a single entry per CDR3 protein. The data hold about 460,000 distinct CDR3 sequences, with around 11% observed a single time. Looked up from germline, CDR1 is SGHAT and CDR2 is FQNNGV. The CDR3 is made up of 12 amino acids. Trimming stripped 5 bases from V and 10 bases from J, with 12 bases between. The chain uses TRBV11-2 and TRBJ2-1; D not certain. This receptor was taken from a human donor in good health (CMV status not recorded). Some clones in this sample may be carry-over from other donors' samples. The sequencing sample was made of PBMCs. The CDR3 spells CASSPVNVEQFF. As DNA, the CDR3 is TGTGCCAGCAGCCCGGTGAATGTCGAGCAGTTCTTC.